This T cell receptor (beta chain) was captured in a study of shared clonotypes between healthy human individuals (dated by TCRdb to 2018 to 2021). About the study as a whole: The cohort comprised a couple of women and a few men aged 18 to 49 years. Between about 0.85 and 9.5 billion PBMCs per donor were obtained by leukapheresis. Different laboratories and diverse techniques were used to prepare libraries and sequence TCR repertoires, to increase sequencing depth and limit assay-specific biases. The study deeply sequenced blood TCR repertoires of about 5 healthy adults to estimate repertoire size and the extent of clonotype sharing between individuals. For each donor, CD4 naive and CD4 memory were each given three plates, CD8 naive was given two plates, and CD8 memory was given one plate. The investigation overall reported the following: Pairwise subsampling led to the expectation that sequencing depth would affect the degree of clonotype sharing among donors. Even with the large sequencing depth, rarefaction of the sorted-subset datasets indicated that sequencing was incomplete. Because the study included only a small number of donors, the genetic and exposure-history diversity represented was limited. Estimated clonotype richness was generally larger for naive than for memory subsets. Sampling was restricted to blood, and TCR repertoires in tissues likely differ from the TCR repertoires found in blood. Higher generation probabilities were observed for clonotypes shared by all four sorted-subset donors than for non-shared clonotypes. About 5% of naive CD4, around 3.5% of naive CD8, 2.3% of memory CD4, and 0.4% of memory CD8 clonotypes were shared across four donors.

The CDR3 holds 16 amino acids from the cysteine to the phenylalanine. Kept here is only the CDR3 DNA, which spans 48 bases and is read in frame from base 1. V sheds 0 bases and J sheds 0 bases, leaving 11 bases between their ends. Sequences MNHNY (CDR1) and SVGAGI (CDR2) are obtained from the germline V gene (reference sequence). For the CD8 naive samples, CD45RO-negative cells were positively selected for CCR7, yielding a CD45RA+CCR7+ population from which TemRA cells were excluded. The donors were healthy, HIV-negative adults who had no recently reported acute infections or vaccinations. Every donor was a Caucasian adult living in Nashville, Tennessee, USA. Blood was collected by leukapheresis, and PBMCs were isolated by Ficoll-Histopaque density gradient centrifugation and then cryopreserved in liquid nitrogen vapor phase. Analytical flow cytometry was used to check the purity and quantity of each magnetically sorted T cell population. From each sorted fraction, genomic DNA was isolated and quantified by UV absorbance on a Nanodrop 2000c.

Notes on this clone: The clone's antigen remains unknown. Base qualities are not recorded, but no much larger clone differs from it by a single base.

Using the deep immunoSEQ assay, TCR CDR3 regions were amplified from genomic DNA by multiplex PCR. Extracted genomic DNA from each cell subset was distributed evenly across all wells of several immunoSEQ 96-well plates, and each plate was treated as a replicate. For sorted subsets, about 200 ng genomic DNA, equal to 30,000 to 35,000 T cell genomes, was loaded into each replicate PCR. The purified libraries were quantified using a Qubit 3.0 fluorometer, sized with a Bioanalyzer 2100, and then quantified again using the KAPA Library Quantification kit. A separate single-read 150-cycle Illumina NextSeq 550 flow cell was used to sequence each immunoSEQ 96-well plate. Processing in the source paper ran as follows. Because the immunoSEQ output held only junctional sequences and lacked quality scores, the filtering could not match the filtering applied to full-length reads. Sequences were annotated with PyIR, a Python wrapper for IgBLAST v1.9, using IMGT germline references to assign V/J genes and CDR3. Reads were removed for weak V/J assignments (E-value above 1e-6), missing CDR3, stop codons, out-of-frame junctions, or ambiguous translated residues. V3J clonotypes were defined by identical inferred V gene, J gene, and CDR3 amino acid sequence. To compute the percentage overlap between repertoires, the number of shared unique clonotypes was divided by the size of the smaller repertoire. RTK rarefaction, the Chao1 estimator, and Recon v2.1 estimates of unobserved clonotypes were used to assess repertoire richness. OLGA was used to compute generation probabilities for all TCRbeta clonotypes that the gDNA method yielded from a handful of donors. In TCRdb, the immuneACCESS table is reduced to in-frame sequences with V and J assigned. These tables do not hold every clone; where another copy was compared, an unresolved V gene accounts for under half, and the others remain unexplained. Clone size and the V and J calls come from that table; the DNA yielded D and trimming. Across this sample there are about 2.1 million clones, with just under 95% seen only once. The ten largest clones capture 1.5% to 2% of the sample.

The receptor was isolated from a man younger than 35 in good health. Some clones in this sample may be carry-over from other donors' samples. Recombination joined TRBV6-6 with TRBJ1-1; TRBD1 is a weak D gene call, 5 bases matching. The sequencing input was naive CD8+ T cells from PBMCs. The cell subset or site label on this specimen signifies: CD45RA+CCR7+. The nucleotides read TGTGCCAGCAGTTACTCGATGGACAAACTGAACACTGAAGCTTTCTTT. It specifies CASSYSMDKLNTEAFF.